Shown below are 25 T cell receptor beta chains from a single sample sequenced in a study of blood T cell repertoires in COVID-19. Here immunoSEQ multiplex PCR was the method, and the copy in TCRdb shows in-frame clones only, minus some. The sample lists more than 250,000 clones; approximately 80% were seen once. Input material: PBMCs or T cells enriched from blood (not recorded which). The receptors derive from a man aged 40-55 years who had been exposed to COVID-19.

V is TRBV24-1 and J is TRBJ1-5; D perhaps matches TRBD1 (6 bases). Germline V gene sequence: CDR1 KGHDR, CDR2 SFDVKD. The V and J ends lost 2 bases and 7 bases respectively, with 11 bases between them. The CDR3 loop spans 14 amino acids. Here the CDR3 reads CATSDSGVEQPQHF. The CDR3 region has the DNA TGTGCCACCAGTGATTCAGGGGTAGAGCAGCCCCAGCATTTT.

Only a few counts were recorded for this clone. CDR3 region: CASSSWGVGGDTDTQYF. Here the CDR3 DNA reads TGTGCCAGCAGCTCCTGGGGGGTCGGCGGGGACACAGATACGCAGTATTTT. This chain connects TRBV7-9 to TRBJ2-3; tentative D call: TRBD2 (6 bases). V lost 4 bases and J 2 bases, leaving 19 bases between the germline ends. Germline-derived CDR1 and CDR2 are SEHNR and FQNEAQ (reference sequence). The CDR3 loop spans 17 amino acids.

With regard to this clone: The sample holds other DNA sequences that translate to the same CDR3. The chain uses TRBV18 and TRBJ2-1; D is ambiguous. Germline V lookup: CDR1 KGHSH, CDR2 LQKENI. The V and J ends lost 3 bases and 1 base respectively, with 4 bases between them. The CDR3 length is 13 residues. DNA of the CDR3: TGTGCCAGCTCACCTCCTTCCTACAATGAGCAGTTCTTC. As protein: CASSPPSYNEQFF. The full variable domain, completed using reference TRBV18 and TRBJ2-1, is NAGVMQNPRHLVRRRGQEARLRCSPMKGHSHVYWYRQLPEEGLKFMVYLQKENIIDESGMPKERFSAEFPKEGPSILRIQQVVRGDSAAYFCASSPPSYNEQFFGPGTRLTVL.

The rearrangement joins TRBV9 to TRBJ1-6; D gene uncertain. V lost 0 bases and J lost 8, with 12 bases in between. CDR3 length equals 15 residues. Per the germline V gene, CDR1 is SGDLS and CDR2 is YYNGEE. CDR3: CASSVGAGGDSPLHF. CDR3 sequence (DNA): TGTGCCAGCAGCGTAGGGGCGGGAGGAGATTCACCCCTCCACTTT.

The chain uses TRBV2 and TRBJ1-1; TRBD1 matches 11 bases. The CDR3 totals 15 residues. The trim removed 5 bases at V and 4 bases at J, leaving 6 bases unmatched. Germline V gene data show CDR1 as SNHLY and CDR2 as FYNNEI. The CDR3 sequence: CASSWGTGGSTEAFF. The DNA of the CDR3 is TGTGCCAGCAGTTGGGGGACAGGGGGAAGCACTGAAGCTTTCTTT.

CDR3 sequence (DNA): TGTGCCAGCAGTTTATCAATCGTCCGGACGAAGGGGATTCAGTACTTC. Translating gives CASSLSIVRTKGIQYF. This chain joins TRBV27 and TRBJ2-4, with a weak D call TRBD1 (5 bases). The V end was cut by 0 bases, the J end by 10 bases, with 19 bases between. This CDR3 spans 16 amino acids. Looked up from germline, CDR1 is MNHEY and CDR2 is SMNVEV (reference sequence).

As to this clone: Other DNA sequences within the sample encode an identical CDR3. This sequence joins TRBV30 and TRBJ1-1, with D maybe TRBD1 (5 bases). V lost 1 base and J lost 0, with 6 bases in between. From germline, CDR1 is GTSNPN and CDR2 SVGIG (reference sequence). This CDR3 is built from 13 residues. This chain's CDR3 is CAWSGQLNTEAFF. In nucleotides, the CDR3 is TGTGCCTGGAGTGGACAGCTGAACACTGAAGCTTTCTTT.

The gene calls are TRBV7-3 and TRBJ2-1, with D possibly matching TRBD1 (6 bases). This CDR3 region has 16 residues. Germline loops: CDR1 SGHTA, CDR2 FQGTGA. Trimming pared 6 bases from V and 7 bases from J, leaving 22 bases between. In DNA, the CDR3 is TGTGCCAGCAGTTCTTCACCGGTCAGGGGAGTAAATGAGCAGTTCTTC. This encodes CASSSSPVRGVNEQFF.

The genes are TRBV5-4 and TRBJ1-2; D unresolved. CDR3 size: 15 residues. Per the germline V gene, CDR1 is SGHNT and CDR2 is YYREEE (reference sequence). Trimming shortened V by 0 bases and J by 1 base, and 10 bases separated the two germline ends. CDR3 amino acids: CASSLGGRNNYGYTF. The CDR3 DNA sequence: TGTGCCAGCAGCTTGGGAGGGCGGAATAACTATGGCTACACCTTC.

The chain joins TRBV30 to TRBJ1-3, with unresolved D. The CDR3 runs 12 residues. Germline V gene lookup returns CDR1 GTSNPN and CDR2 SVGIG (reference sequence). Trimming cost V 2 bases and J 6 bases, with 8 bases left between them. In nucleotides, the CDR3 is TGTGCCTGGAGTCCGGGAACAAACACCATATATTTT. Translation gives CAWSPGTNTIYF.

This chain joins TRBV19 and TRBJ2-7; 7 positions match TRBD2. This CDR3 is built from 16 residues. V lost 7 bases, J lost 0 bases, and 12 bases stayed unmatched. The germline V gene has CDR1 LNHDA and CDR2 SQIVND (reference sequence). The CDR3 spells CASTPPRASGSYEQYF. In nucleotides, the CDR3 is TGTGCCAGTACCCCACCCAGGGCTAGCGGCTCCTACGAGCAGTACTTC.

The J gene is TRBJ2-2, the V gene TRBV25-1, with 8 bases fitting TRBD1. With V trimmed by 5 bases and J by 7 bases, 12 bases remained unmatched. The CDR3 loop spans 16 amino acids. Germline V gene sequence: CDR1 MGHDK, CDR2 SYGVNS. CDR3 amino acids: CASSQTLNRGDGELFF. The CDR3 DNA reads TGTGCCAGCAGTCAAACACTAAACAGGGGGGACGGGGAGCTGTTTTTT.

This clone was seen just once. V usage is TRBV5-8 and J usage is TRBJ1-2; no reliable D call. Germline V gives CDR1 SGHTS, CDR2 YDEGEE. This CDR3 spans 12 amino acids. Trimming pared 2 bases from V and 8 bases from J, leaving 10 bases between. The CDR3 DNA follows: TGTGCCAGCAGCTTCCAGGTTGGGGGCTACACCTTC. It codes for CASSFQVGGYTF.

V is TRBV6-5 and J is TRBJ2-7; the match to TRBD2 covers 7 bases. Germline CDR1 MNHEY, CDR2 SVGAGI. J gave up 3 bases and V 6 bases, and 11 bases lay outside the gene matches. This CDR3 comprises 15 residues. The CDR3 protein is CASRPSGGTNYEQYF. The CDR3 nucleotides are TGTGCCAGCAGGCCCTCAGGCGGGACTAACTACGAGCAGTACTTC.

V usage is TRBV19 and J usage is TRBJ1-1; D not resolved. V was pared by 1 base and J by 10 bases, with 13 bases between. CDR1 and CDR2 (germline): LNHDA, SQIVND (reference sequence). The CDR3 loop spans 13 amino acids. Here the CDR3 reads CASSIVAGVIAFF. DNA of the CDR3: TGTGCCAGTAGTATAGTCGCCGGGGTGATAGCTTTCTTT.

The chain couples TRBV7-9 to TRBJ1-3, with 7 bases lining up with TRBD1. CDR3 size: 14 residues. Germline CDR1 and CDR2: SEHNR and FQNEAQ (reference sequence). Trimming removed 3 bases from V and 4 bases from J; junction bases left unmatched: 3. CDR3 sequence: CASSLTGSGNTIYF. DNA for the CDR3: TGTGCCAGCAGCTTGACAGGGTCGGGAAACACCATATATTTT.

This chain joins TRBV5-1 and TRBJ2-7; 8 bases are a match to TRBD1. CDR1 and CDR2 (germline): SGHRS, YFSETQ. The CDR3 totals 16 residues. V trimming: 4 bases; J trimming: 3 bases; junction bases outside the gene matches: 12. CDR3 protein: CASSDRDRKVGYEQYF. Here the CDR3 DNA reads TGCGCCAGCAGCGACCGGGACAGGAAGGTTGGCTACGAGCAGTACTTC. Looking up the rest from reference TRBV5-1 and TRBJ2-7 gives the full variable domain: KAGVTQTPRYLIKTRGQQVTLSCSPISGHRSVSWYQQTPGQGLQFLFEYFSETQRNKGNFPGRFSGRQFSNSRSEMNVSTLELGDSALYLCASSDRDRKVGYEQYFGPGTRLTVT.

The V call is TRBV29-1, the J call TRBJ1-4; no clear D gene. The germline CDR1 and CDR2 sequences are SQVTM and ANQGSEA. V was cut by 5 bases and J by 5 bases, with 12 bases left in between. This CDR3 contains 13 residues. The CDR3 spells CSVLPTENEKLFF. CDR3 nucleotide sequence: TGCAGCGTTTTACCAACAGAAAATGAAAAACTGTTTTTT. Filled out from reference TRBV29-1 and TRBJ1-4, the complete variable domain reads SAVISQKPSRDICQRGTSLTIQCQVDSQVTMMFWYRQQPGQSLTLIATANQGSEATYESGFVIDKFPISRPNLTFSTLTVSNMSPEDSSIYLCSVLPTENEKLFFGSGTQLSVL.

CDR3 loop: CASSWDWTGNSPLHF. The CDR3 coding sequence is TGTGCCAGCAGCTGGGACTGGACGGGGAATTCACCCCTCCACTTT. V is TRBV11-1 and J is TRBJ1-6; a possible D gene is TRBD1 (5 bases). The germline V and J ends were trimmed by 4 bases and 7 bases, with 14 bases remaining between them. Germline V gene data show CDR1 as SGHAT and CDR2 as FQDESV (reference sequence). This CDR3 is 15 amino acids long.

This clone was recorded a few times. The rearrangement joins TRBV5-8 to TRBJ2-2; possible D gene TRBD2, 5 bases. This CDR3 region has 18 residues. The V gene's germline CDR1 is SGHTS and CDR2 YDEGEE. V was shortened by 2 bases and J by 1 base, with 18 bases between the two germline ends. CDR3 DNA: TGTGCCAGCAGCTTAGAGGGCGGCAACCCATGGAACACCGGGGAGCTGTTTTTT. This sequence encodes CASSLEGGNPWNTGELFF.

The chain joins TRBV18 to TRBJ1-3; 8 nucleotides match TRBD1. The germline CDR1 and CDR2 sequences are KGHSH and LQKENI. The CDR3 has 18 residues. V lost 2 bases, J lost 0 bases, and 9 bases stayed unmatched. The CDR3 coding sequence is TGTGCCAGCTCACCATTATATCTACAGGGGGACTCTGGAAACACCATATATTTT. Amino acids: CASSPLYLQGDSGNTIYF.

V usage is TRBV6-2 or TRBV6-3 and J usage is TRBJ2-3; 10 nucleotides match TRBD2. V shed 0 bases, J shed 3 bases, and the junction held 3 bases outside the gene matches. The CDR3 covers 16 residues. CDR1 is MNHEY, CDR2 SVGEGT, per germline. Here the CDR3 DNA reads TGTGCCAGCAGTTACTCCCTAGCGGGAGTTACAGATACGCAGTATTTT. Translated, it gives CASSYSLAGVTDTQYF.

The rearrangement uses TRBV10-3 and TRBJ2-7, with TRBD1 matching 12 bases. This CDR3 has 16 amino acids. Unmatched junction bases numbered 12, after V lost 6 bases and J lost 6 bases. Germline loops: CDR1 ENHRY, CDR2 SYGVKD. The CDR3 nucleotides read TGTGCCATCAGCTACGGGACAGGGGGCATTAGGGGCGAGCAGTACTTC. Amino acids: CAISYGTGGIRGEQYF.

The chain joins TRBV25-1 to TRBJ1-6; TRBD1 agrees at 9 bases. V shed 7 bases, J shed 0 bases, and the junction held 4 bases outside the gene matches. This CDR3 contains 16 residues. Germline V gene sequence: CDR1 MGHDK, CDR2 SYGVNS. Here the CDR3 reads CASKPTGGSYNSPLHF. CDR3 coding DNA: TGTGCCAGCAAACCGACAGGGGGCTCCTATAATTCACCCCTCCACTTT.

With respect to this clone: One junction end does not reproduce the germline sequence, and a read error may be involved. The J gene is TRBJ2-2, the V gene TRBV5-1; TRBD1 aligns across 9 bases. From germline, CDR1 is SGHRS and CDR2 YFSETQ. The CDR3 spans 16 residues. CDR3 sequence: CASRDRGPPNTGELFF. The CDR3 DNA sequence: TGCGCCAGCAGGGACAGGGGCCCCCCGAATACCGGGGAGCTGTTTTTT.